The text below deals with one T cell receptor (beta chain). Its matching antigen is unknown. After removal of 11 bases from V and 3 bases from J, the junction contained 9 bases not matched to a gene. From germline, CDR1 is ENHRY and CDR2 SYGVKD. The CDR3 length is 14 residues. Blood samples were obtained at baseline, cycle 4 day 1, and cycle 7 day 1. The data were obtained in a study of OX40 agonist ivuxolimab in advanced cancers. Study background: Cohort: 80% to 90% men, mean age around 55, aged roughly 23 to 90.

Study-wide points: CD4+ and CD8+ blood T cells expanded clonally by week 6 at 0.1 to 3.0 mg/kg. On average, CD8+ T cells showed a greater number of expanded clones than CD4+.

Profiled with immunoSEQ multiplex PCR; TCRdb holds only in-frame clones, not every one. Of some 13,000 clones listed, about 94% are singletons. V usage is TRBV10-3 and J usage is TRBJ2-1, with 8 bases matching TRBD2. The sequencing used CD4+ or CD8+ T cells sorted from blood, collected in a trial of the OX40 agonist ivuxolimab. The receptor comes from an adult with an advanced solid tumor such as melanoma, head and neck, liver or kidney cancer. The CDR3 loop is CASRRAGDYNEQFF. The CDR3 DNA sequence: TGTGCCTCAAGACGAGCGGGGGACTACAATGAGCAGTTCTTC.